This T cell receptor (beta chain) was found in a study of PD-1 blockade in classical Hodgkin lymphoma. Study-level results: Reported baseline diversity: healthy donors highest, relapsed/refractory patients lowest. Nivolumab starters within 1 year of ASCT were excluded. Complete responders' baseline diversity resembled that of newly diagnosed patients. The origin of the repertoire differences remains undefined, with disease activity or prior therapy as possible causes.

Every patient was affected by relapse after autologous stem cell transplantation, while exposure to brentuximab vedotin was not uniform. Method: immunoSEQ multiplex PCR; TCRdb's copy keeps in-frame clones and lacks some. The sample yields under 100,000 clones, 75% to 90% seen once. Comment on this clone: Antigen specificity is unknown.

The CDR3 extends over 14 amino acids. The germline V gene encodes CDR1 SQVTM and CDR2 ANQGSEA. V was pared by 4 bases and J by 0 bases, with 3 bases of the junction left unmatched. This clonotype was obtained from a human donor with classical Hodgkin lymphoma. This chain connects TRBV29-1 to TRBJ1-5, with 7 bases fitting TRBD1. The sequencing here drew on peripheral blood mononuclear cells (PBMCs), taken at baseline. CDR3 amino acids: CSVATGNSNQPQHF. CDR3 bases: TGCAGCGTTGCGACAGGGAATAGCAATCAGCCCCAGCATTTT.